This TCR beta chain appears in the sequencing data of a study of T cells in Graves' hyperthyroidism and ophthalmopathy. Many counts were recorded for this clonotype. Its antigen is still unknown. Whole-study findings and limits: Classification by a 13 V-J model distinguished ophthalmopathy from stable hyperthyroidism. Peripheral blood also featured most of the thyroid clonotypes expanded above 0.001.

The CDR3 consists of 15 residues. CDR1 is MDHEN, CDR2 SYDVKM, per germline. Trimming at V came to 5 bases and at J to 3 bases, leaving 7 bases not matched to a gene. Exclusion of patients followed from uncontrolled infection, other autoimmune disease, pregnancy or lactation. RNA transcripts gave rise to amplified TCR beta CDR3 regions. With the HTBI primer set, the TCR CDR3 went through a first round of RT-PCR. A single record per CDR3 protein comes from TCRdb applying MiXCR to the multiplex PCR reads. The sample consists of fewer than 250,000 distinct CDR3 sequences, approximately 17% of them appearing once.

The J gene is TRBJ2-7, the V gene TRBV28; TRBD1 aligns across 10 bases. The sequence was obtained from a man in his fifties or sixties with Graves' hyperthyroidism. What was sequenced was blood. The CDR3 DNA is TGTGCCAGCAGTACCCGGACAGGGGGTCACTACGAGCAGTACTTC. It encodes CASSTRTGGHYEQYF. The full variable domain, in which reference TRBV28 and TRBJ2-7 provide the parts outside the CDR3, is DVKVTQSSRYLVKRTGEKVFLECVQDMDHENMFWYRQDPGLGLRLIYFSYDVKMKEKGDIPEGYSVSREKKERFSLILESASTNQTSMYLCASSTRTGGHYEQYFGPGTRLTVT.